This paragraph covers one TCR beta chain sequence. Its antigen remains unidentified. Based on clinical symptoms, serum thyroxine and TRAb, thyroid ultrasound and orbital computed tomography, diagnoses were reached. Using around 10 ml of fresh peripheral blood, PBMCs were prepared. This record belongs to a study of T cells in Graves' hyperthyroidism and ophthalmopathy. General study findings and limits: Most thyroid clonotypes expanded above 0.001 were also detected in blood. Ophthalmopathy could be told apart from stable hyperthyroidism with a 13 V-J model.

V shed 9 bases, J shed 7 bases, and the junction held 12 bases outside the gene matches. CDR1 is MNHEY, CDR2 SVGEGT, per germline. The CDR3 loop spans 16 amino acids. There were TCR beta CDR3 regions amplified from RNA transcripts. When the TCR CDR3 underwent first-round RT-PCR, the HTBI primer set was used. From the multiplex PCR reads, TCRdb called clonotypes with MiXCR, one entry per CDR3 protein. The sample lists about 500,000 distinct CDR3 sequences, over 15% seen once, with 18% in the top ten. Source material: blood. This TCR was sampled from a woman between 18 and 29 years old with Graves' hyperthyroidism. The chain uses TRBV6-2 or TRBV6-3 and TRBJ2-1, with 13 bases that match TRBD2. The CDR3 nucleotides are TGTGCCAGTAGGACCCGGGGGACTAGCGGGAAGAATGAGCAGTTCTTC. Protein: CASRTRGTSGKNEQFF.